This TCR beta chain was captured in a study of beta chain features in type 1 diabetes. In this sample, this clone turned up a few times. Its antigen is still unknown. Study results and caveats: With patients and controls alike, PCR might favor shorter templates to an equal degree. Across all four CD4+ subsets, people with type 1 diabetes showed modestly shorter TCRB CDR3s.

The sequenced template was cDNA made from the entire isolated RNA. This table comes from immunoSEQ multiplex PCR, and its TCRdb copy is limited to in-frame clones, with some not included. The table shows about 320,000 clones, with 14% occurring only once. CDR1 is SGHAT and CDR2 is FQDESV in the germline V gene (reference sequence). CDR3 size: 12 residues. Trimming pared 5 bases from V and 7 bases from J, leaving 8 bases between. The chain links TRBV11-1 to TRBJ1-4; D call uncertain. The sequencing sample was made of central memory CD4+ T cells from blood. The origin of this receptor is a man aged 25 to 40 in good health. CDR3 region: CASSANSEKLFF. Here the CDR3 DNA reads TGTGCCAGCAGCGCAAACAGTGAAAAACTGTTTTTT.